The clone carrying this T cell receptor beta chain was seen just once. The antigen is not known. Primers included in the PCR were 60 Vbeta and 13 Jbeta primers. Sequencing was performed with immunoSEQ multiplex PCR; in TCRdb, only in-frame clones are kept and a portion is missing. The table includes 100,000 to 150,000 clones, more than 65% detected once. This record comes from a study of cytomegalovirus exposure and HLA in healthy donors. The study's findings and limits: In a later analysis, CMV-associated beta chains were mostly HLA-associated, it appeared. There were 160 or so TCR beta chains listed as cytomegalovirus-associated. Trimming of TCR beta V- and J-genes showed a link, identified in a later analysis, to a missense DCLRE1C variant.

In nominal health when sampled, donors likely had unrecorded immune exposures nonetheless. The origin of this receptor is a man younger than 35 in good health and CMV-seropositive. The sample was PBMCs.

The CDR3 protein is CASSKSGLAGVQDTQYF. Written as DNA, the CDR3 is TGTGCCAGCAGCAAAAGTGGACTAGCGGGAGTGCAAGATACGCAGTATTTT. The rearrangement uses TRBV7-9 and TRBJ2-3, with TRBD2 matching over 13 bases. The CDR3 length is 17 residues. V lost 5 bases and J lost 5; bases outside the gene matches: 10. The V gene's germline CDR1 is SEHNR and CDR2 FQNEAQ (reference sequence).